The 15 T cell receptor beta chains given below trace back to one sample, sequenced in a study of regulatory T cells in long-lasting Graves disease. Relying on iRepertoire HTBI primers and Arm-PCR of CDR3 regions, the team built TCR beta libraries. MiXCR was run by TCRdb on the multiplex PCR reads, yielding one entry per CDR3 protein. The top ten hold under 20% of the sample, which has approximately 350,000 distinct CDR3 sequences, over 9.5% seen once. Described time point: newly diagnosed GD, antithyroid drugs for less than 3 months. PBMC RNA was the source of the TCR library. The sample was also reused in another study, on T cells in Graves' hyperthyroidism and ophthalmopathy.

This sample comprised peripheral blood mononuclear cells (PBMCs), obtained at new diagnosis, from a patient treated with antithyroid drugs. The receptors stem from a woman aged 18 to 35 with Graves disease.

The rearrangement links TRBV6-4 to TRBJ2-7; 8 bases fit TRBD1. Germline lookup yields CDR1 MRHNA and CDR2 SNTAGT. J was trimmed by 7 bases and V by 3 bases; bases with no gene match: 5. The CDR3 extends over 13 amino acids. CDR3 amino acids: CASSEIDRGEQYF. The CDR3, as DNA: TGTGCCAGCAGTGAGATCGACAGGGGAGAGCAGTACTTC.

This clonotype was seen a handful of times. The rearrangement uses TRBV20-1 and TRBJ2-1; 10 nucleotides align to TRBD2. The germline gives CDR1 DFQATT, CDR2 SNEGSKA (reference sequence). This CDR3 has 15 residues. V was clipped by 6 bases and J by 8 bases; unmatched bases: 13. CDR3 sequence: CSAPTPLAGLDEQFF. CDR3 bases: TGCAGTGCGCCGACTCCACTAGCGGGGCTAGATGAGCAGTTCTTC.

This clonotype was picked up many times. V is TRBV19 and J is TRBJ2-3, with TRBD2 matching over 9 bases. The length of the CDR3 is 16 residues. Germline CDR1 LNHDA, CDR2 SQIVND (reference sequence). Germline trimming cut 5 bases from V and 0 bases from J; bases unmatched to any gene: 6. The DNA of the CDR3 is TGTGCCAGTAGTGGACTAGCGCGCGCTAGCACAGATACGCAGTATTTT. Translated: CASSGLARASTDTQYF.

This clonotype has only a few counts. V gene TRBV7-2 combines with J gene TRBJ2-6; 8 bases match TRBD2. The germline V gene has CDR1 SGHTA and CDR2 FQGNSA. The V and J ends lost 7 bases and 6 bases, in that order; junction bases with no gene match: 5. The CDR3 length is 14 residues. The CDR3 protein is CASTDGRVANVLTF. The CDR3 DNA sequence: TGTGCCAGCACCGACGGGAGGGTGGCCAACGTCCTGACTTTC.

This clonotype has a count of ten or more. The chain has TRBV20-1 and TRBJ1-1, with 8 bases that match TRBD1. The ends lost 3 bases at V and 3 bases at J; junction bases unmatched: 9. This CDR3 region has 15 residues. Germline values: CDR1 DFQATT, CDR2 SNEGSKA (reference sequence). The CDR3 spells CSASGRTGRYTEAFF. CDR3 nucleotide sequence: TGCAGTGCTAGTGGCCGGACAGGGAGATACACTGAAGCTTTCTTT.

There are many counts of this clonotype. The chain is built from TRBV20-1 and TRBJ2-5; D unclear. The germline CDR1 and CDR2 sequences are DFQATT and SNEGSKA (reference sequence). V was clipped by 2 bases and J by 0 bases, with 16 bases between them. CDR3 length: 16 residues. As DNA, the CDR3 is TGCAGTGCTAGACTTGACACACATCCCAACCAAGAGACCCAGTACTTC. It specifies CSARLDTHPNQETQYF.

This clonotype was detected a few times. The CDR3 DNA sequence: TGTGCCAGCAGCCCTTCCGAGGCCCAGTACTTC. Residues: CASSPSEAQYF. The gene calls are TRBV7-2 and TRBJ2-3; no definite D call. The J call may be faulty, since TRBJ2-5 better matches the DNA end. The CDR3 consists of 11 residues. Germline CDR1 and CDR2: SGHTA and FQGNSA.

There are many counts of this clonotype. This sequence joins TRBV28 and TRBJ1-2; 12 bases match TRBD1. Trimming removed 2 bases from V and 6 bases from J; junction bases left unmatched: 7. The CDR3 loop spans 16 amino acids. CDR1 and CDR2 from the germline V gene are MDHEN and SYDVKM. CDR3 sequence reads: CASSLPGTGGADGYTF. CDR3 sequence (DNA): TGTGCCAGCAGTTTACCCGGGACAGGGGGCGCGGATGGCTACACCTTC.

This clonotype was counted ten times or more. The chain links TRBV7-9 to TRBJ2-7; D gene ambiguous. CDR3 length: 12 amino acids. Trimming took 6 bases from V and 7 from J, leaving 13 bases between them. The V gene's germline CDR1 is SEHNR and CDR2 FQNEAQ (reference sequence). The CDR3 bases are TGTGCCAGCAGTGGTGTTCGGTGGGAGCAGTACTTC. Translating it yields CASSGVRWEQYF.

The sample holds many counts of this clonotype. The rearrangement joins TRBV28 to TRBJ2-3; D call uncertain. This CDR3 is built from 13 residues. The germline V gene has CDR1 MDHEN and CDR2 SYDVKM. With 6 bases removed from V and 1 base from J, the gap between germline ends came to 8 bases. This CDR3 reads CASREMGTDTQYF. The CDR3 nucleotides read TGTGCCAGCAGAGAAATGGGCACAGATACGCAGTATTTT.

There are a few counts of this clonotype. V usage is TRBV20-1 and J usage is TRBJ2-5; D is possibly TRBD1 (5 bases). This CDR3 spans 16 amino acids. V shed 0 bases and J shed 6 bases, with 20 bases lying between them. Looked up from germline, CDR1 is DFQATT and CDR2 is SNEGSKA (reference sequence). This CDR3 is CSARDLSTESMKTQYF. The CDR3 coding sequence is TGCAGTGCTAGAGATTTATCGACAGAATCAATGAAGACCCAGTACTTC.

This clonotype was seen a few times. V gene TRBV7-9 combines with J gene TRBJ1-1; D is undetermined. CDR1 is SEHNR and CDR2 is FQNEAQ in the germline V gene (reference sequence). This CDR3 is built from 13 residues. The V gene lost 5 bases and the J gene lost 10 bases, with 17 bases spanning the gap. The CDR3 loop reads CASSTQTGSAAFF. CDR3 DNA sequence: TGTGCCAGCAGCACGCAGACGGGTTCGGCAGCTTTCTTT. Combining the CDR3 with reference TRBV7-9 and TRBJ1-1 gives the whole variable domain DTGVSQNPRHKITKRGQNVTFRCDPISEHNRLYWYRQTLGQGPEFLTYFQNEAQLEKSRLLSDRFSAERPKGSFSTLEIQRTEQGDSAMYLCASSTQTGSAAFFGQGTRLTVV.

This clonotype was seen ten or more times. The chain couples TRBV6-1 to TRBJ1-1, with TRBD1 matching over 8 bases. The CDR3 runs 15 residues. V shed 5 bases and J 11 bases; nucleotides not matched to a gene: 16. Germline V CDR1 and CDR2: MNHNS, SASEGT. The CDR3 coding sequence is TGTGCCAGCAGTCAATGGACAGGGAGGTTGATGGGTGCTTTCTTT. This encodes CASSQWTGRLMGAFF.

The chain carries TRBV27 and TRBJ1-2; TRBD1 matches at 8 bases. The V gene end was trimmed by 7 bases and the J gene end by 8 bases; junction bases not matched to a gene: 15. Germline CDR1 MNHEY, CDR2 SMNVEV (reference sequence). This CDR3 has 15 amino acids. The CDR3 here is CASTPGQAFLGGYTF. CDR3 sequence (DNA): TGTGCCAGCACACCGGGACAGGCCTTTTTGGGCGGCTACACCTTC.

This clonotype occurred a few times. This CDR3 fails to terminate in the conserved phenylalanine or tryptophan, so it likely reflects a read error. V and J are TRBV19 and TRBJ2-2; TRBD1 agrees at 11 bases. CDR1 and CDR2 (germline): LNHDA, SQIVND (reference sequence). The trim removed 5 bases at V and 9 bases at J, leaving 8 bases unmatched. The CDR3 has 15 amino acids. CDR3 DNA sequence: TGTGCCAGTAGTGAGACGGGACAGGGGGTCCGGGAGCTGTTTCTT. It codes for CASSETGQGVRELFL.